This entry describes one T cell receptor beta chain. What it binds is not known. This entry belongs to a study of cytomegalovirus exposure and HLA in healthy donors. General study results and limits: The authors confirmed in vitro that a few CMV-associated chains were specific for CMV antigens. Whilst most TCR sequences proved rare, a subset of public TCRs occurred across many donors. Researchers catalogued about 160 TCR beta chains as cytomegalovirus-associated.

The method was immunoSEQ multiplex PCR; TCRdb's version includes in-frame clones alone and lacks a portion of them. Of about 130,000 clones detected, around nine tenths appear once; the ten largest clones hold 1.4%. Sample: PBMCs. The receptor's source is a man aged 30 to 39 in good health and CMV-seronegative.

CDR3: CASSPGLSTPGEQYF. The CDR3 nucleotides read TGTGCCAGCTCACCGGGACTGTCAACTCCTGGCGAGCAGTACTTC. The rearrangement links TRBV18 to TRBJ2-7; D is perhaps TRBD2 (6 bases). V was trimmed by 3 bases and J by 6 bases, leaving 18 bases between them. In germline, CDR1 is KGHSH, CDR2 LQKENI. The CDR3 spans 15 residues.